This TCR beta chain was sequenced for a study of cytomegalovirus exposure and HLA in healthy donors (dated by TCRdb to about 2017). Background on the whole study: An earlier analysis of 587 of the donors reported approximately 280 Gb of sequence data and some 110 million unique TCR beta sequences obtained from approximately 180 million T cells. An early release that covered some 630 HLA-typed donors contained approximately 320 gigabases of sequencing data and around 80 million unique TCR sequences. The genetic ancestry cluster associated with self-reported Caucasian donors included roughly 84% of the 300 to 400 genotyped donors. The study aimed to test whether signatures of past pathogen exposure could be identified by cataloging public T cell receptors. The study used immunosequencing to profile the T cell repertoires of 600 to 850 subjects and linked those repertoires to cytomegalovirus serostatus. Besides the first cohort of hundreds of subjects, a separate validation cohort made up of roughly 120 different subjects was used. To predict cytomegalovirus infection status, the study combined high-throughput TCR immunosequencing, statistical association of individual TCRs with disease status, and machine learning. In a later analysis, previously published TCR beta repertoires from 600 to 850 donors were re-analyzed and high-resolution HLA genotyping was added so that TCR occurrence patterns could be studied. The later analysis used no new phenotypic data to find candidate immune exposures, relying instead on TCR beta sequences and their occurrence across donors. In an earlier analysis of over 550 of the donors, high-throughput TCR beta sequencing was used to judge whether each TCR beta V gene segment behaved as functional or pseudogenic. Donor age, sex, ethnicity and CMV serostatus were compiled alongside the repertoire data. In a later genetic analysis, genome-wide SNP genotypes for about 65% of the roughly 670 donors were used, and that subset was treated as a discovery cohort. All discovery cohort repertoires had been generated on a single sequencing platform. HLA typing included class I and class II loci at four-digit resolution. Typing coverage varied by locus: roughly 620-640 donors for A, B, C, DRB1 and DQB1; about 520 for DQA1; around 610 for DPA1; roughly 450 for DPB1. About five DR-DQ haplotypes were treated as single units for association and clustering because of strong linkage in the cohort. Across approximately 420 genotyped donors of the cohort, an average of about 240,000 unique TCR beta nucleotide sequences per donor were sequenced, and 15% to 20% of those sequences were non-productive. The paper's findings and limits, for the study overall: When HLA alleles, especially DR and DQ, strongly co-occurred, TCR associations were difficult to assign to individual alleles. Because HLA typing was unavailable for some donors at each locus, only the typed subset was used in association tests. The sequencing pipeline was judged likely to have produced a cluster of highly shared sequence variants as a technical artifact. Some IMGT-functional V segments, including TRBV6-2 and TRBV6-3, could not be distinguished by the 87-base-pair reads and were therefore excluded. Correlated functional status among segregating V segments might be attributable to linkage disequilibrium, but an unknown experimental factor could not be ruled out. A later analysis found that most CMV-associated TCR beta chains appeared HLA-restricted, with HLA associations seemingly driven largely by CMV exposure. Sequencing depth was assumed to be roughly uniform across donors in the presence/absence analyses, though that assumption may not hold. In a later analysis, the rate of TCR association differed among HLA loci, with DRB1 alleles having the most associated TCRs and HLA-C alleles having the fewest. An earlier analysis of around 540 of the donors showed that most TCR beta V segments appeared in productive rearrangements either about 87% or about 30% of the time, which broadly matched IMGT annotations. The study gave a list of roughly 150 TCR beta chains associated with cytomegalovirus. In a later genetic analysis, a missense DCLRE1C variant was associated with V-gene and J-gene trimming of TCR beta chains, and the association was replicated in an independent cohort. Because counts were too low, seventeen rarely observed V segments, including chromosome 9 orphons, were left out of the earlier analysis of over 550 of the donors. In a later analysis, HLA-associated TCR beta chains showed more clonal expansion and lower generation probabilities than non-associated chains that were equally common. It was suggested by the authors that the approach could potentially be generalized to other disease states and immunological phenotypes. A further reported finding was that TCR beta sequences accurately predicted the HLA-A and HLA-B alleles for most subjects in the first cohort. In a later analysis, several top co-occurrence clusters were reported to appear linked to parvovirus B19, influenza, CMV and Epstein-Barr virus. According to a later genetic analysis, donors in an Asian-associated ancestry cluster had fewer N-insertions in productive TCRs than the approximately 670-donor mean. Three of the identified cytomegalovirus-associated TCR beta chains were confirmed in vitro to be specific for cytomegalovirus antigens. Most TCR sequences were seen in very few donors, while some public TCRs were found in many individuals. For the cohort, immune exposure information was limited to CMV serostatus. At a false discovery rate of 0.05, a later analysis linked under 20,000 TCR beta sequences to specific HLA alleles. The classifier was reported to diagnose cytomegalovirus status with high specificity and sensitivity in both the original cohort and the validation cohort. Only TCR beta chains were sequenced in this cohort, and the absence of alpha or paired-chain data limited detectable features.

The cohort consisted of 600 or so healthy bone marrow donors. At the time of sampling, every cohort member was nominally healthy, though immune exposures that went unrecorded were likely present. The donor tested CMV seropositive and was one of the 289 seropositive cohort members. Each donor provided a peripheral blood sample, and peripheral blood mononuclear cells were used for TCR beta sequencing. The Qiagen DNeasy Blood Extraction Kit was used to extract genomic DNA from the blood cell samples. The library was generated by the immunoSEQ multiplex PCR assay. For the multiplex PCR, a mixture combining 60 forward primers for TCR Vbeta segments and 13 reverse primers for TCR Jbeta segments was used. A multiplex PCR assay on genomic DNA amplified the CDR3 region of rearranged TCR beta genes. Amplified TCR beta libraries were sequenced as 87-base-pair reads on the Illumina HiSeq System. Per the authors' processing: A later analysis counted about 82 million unique TCR beta chains across the roughly 700 repertoires, and around 9.9 million of these chains were shared by at least two donors. Raw reads were error-corrected and collapsed into unique sequences by a nearest-neighbor algorithm in which closely related sequences were merged to remove PCR and sequencing errors. To assign V, D and J gene segments, CDR3 sequences were aligned to IMGT reference sequences. Each retained sequence needed at least a six-nucleotide match to both a V gene segment and a J gene segment. Rearrangements were classified as productive when the CDR3 lacked stop codons and remained in frame with V and J, and all other rearrangements were classified as non-productive. Following IMGT convention, CDR3 was defined as the stretch from the second conserved V-encoded cysteine to the conserved J-encoded phenylalanine. The earlier analysis of more than 450 of the donors excluded sequences that lacked an unambiguous match to a single V gene segment. An earlier analysis of just under 600 of the donors called V segments functional above 56.7% productive rearrangements and segregating when the between-donor standard deviation exceeded 5%. A statistical classification framework was built to diagnose cytomegalovirus status from the catalog of TCR beta chain sequences. In a later analysis, V and J genes were assigned by comparing TCR nucleotide sequences against IMGT/GENE-DB human TR gene sequences. A later analysis assigned CDR3 sequences and most-parsimonious VDJ recombination scenarios with the TCRdist pipeline. In a later analysis, every TCR beta chain was defined by the combination of its CDR3 amino acid sequence and its V-gene family, and reads without a unique V-gene family were dropped. In a later analysis, 500 to 700 highly shared, low-generation-probability nucleotide sequences were removed to address suspected cross-contamination and a sequencing artifact. A later analysis calculated a clonal expansion index for each public chain from normalized within-repertoire ranks of inferred template counts. In a later analysis, generation probabilities were computed with a VDJ recombination model fitted to out-of-frame rearrangements, and the resulting probabilities were checked against IGoR. In a later analysis, TCR-TCR, TCR-HLA and TCR-CMV co-occurrence was scored with hypergeometric tests, and a repertoire-size bias correction was applied to TCR pairs. In a later analysis, false discovery rates were estimated by permuting HLA or CMV assignments 20 times. In a later analysis, co-occurring TCRs were grouped with DBSCAN, and TCRdist sequence similarity was added when clustering was performed within HLA-allele-positive subsets. For co-occurrence clustering, repertoires with fewer than 30,000 or more than 120,000 public chains were excluded, along with roughly 5 repertoires with anomalous nucleotide sharing. In its TCRdb copy, this immuneACCESS table keeps in-frame sequences only and misses some clones. Where compared with another copy, unresolved V genes explain less than half of these, and the others have no known cause. Clone size and V and J calls were adopted from that table, with D and trimming inferred from the DNA. The table for this sample lists about 180,000 clones; 70% to 80% of them were counted only once. Together, the top ten hold 3.7% of the sample.

Compared with germline, V lacks 7 bases and J lacks 0 bases; bases without a gene match: 6. The cysteine opens and the phenylalanine closes a CDR3 of 13 amino acids. The retained sequence is limited to the CDR3, 39 bases, with the frame set at the first base. The germline V gene provides CDR1 SQVTM and CDR2 ANQGSEA. On this clone: Its antigen has not been determined. No much larger clone exists at a distance of one base, and base qualities are not known.

Sequenced: PBMCs. This sequence uses TRBV29-1 and TRBJ2-7, and TRBD1 aligns with 7 junction nucleotides. The receptor was isolated from a woman aged 55-69 years in good health and CMV-seropositive. The nucleotide sequence is given as TGCAGCGCCCGCAGGGGGAGCTCCTACGAGCAGTACTTC. Translated, it gives CSARRGSSYEQYF.